Listed below are T cell receptor beta chains from one sample, sequenced in a study of control samples from healthy donors and cancer patients. The repertoire was sequenced with immunoSEQ multiplex PCR; TCRdb's copy has only in-frame clones and lacks some. The table records under 85,000 clones, 65% to 90% of them present only once. The sequenced sample consisted of PBMCs. The receptors shown here come from a man in his 60s with head and neck cancer. The CDR3 runs from the conserved cysteine through the conserved F or W. D genes are given only for firm matches. Some rows have no size entry. The others give once, few or many, or a class for an expanded clone.

CASSSRQGTDTQYF | TGTGCCAGCAGCTCCAGACAGGGAACAGATACGCAGTATTTT | TRBV7-8 | NA | 14 | TRBJ2-3 | TRBD1
CASSSHTGLSYNEQFF | TGTGCCAGCAGCTCTCACACAGGGCTGTCCTACAATGAGCAGTTCTTC | TRBV4-2 | once | 16 | TRBJ2-1 | NA
CASSLVPAGGLYEQFF | TGCGCCAGCAGCTTGGTACCAGCGGGAGGTCTGTATGAGCAGTTCTTC | TRBV5-1 | NA | 16 | TRBJ2-1 | TRBD2
CASTYSYEQYF | TGTGCCAGTACCTACTCCTACGAGCAGTACTTC | TRBV6-6 | NA | 11 | TRBJ2-7 | NA
CASSHPRQGLNTGELFF | TGTGCCAGCAGCCACCCAAGACAGGGACTGAACACCGGGGAGCTGTTTTTT | TRBV4-2 | NA | 17 | TRBJ2-2 | NA
CASSPGLVRGTDTQYF | TGTGCCAGCAGTCCGGGACTAGTCCGCGGGACAGATACGCAGTATTTT | TRBV2 | NA | 16 | TRBJ2-3 | TRBD2
CASSSGQGGNEKLFF | TGTGCCAGTAGTTCGGGACAGGGAGGGAATGAAAAACTGTTTTTT | TRBV19 | few | 15 | TRBJ1-4 | TRBD1
CAISGMAGGYNEQFF | TGTGCCATCAGTGGGATGGCGGGAGGCTACAATGAGCAGTTCTTC | TRBV10-3 | NA | 15 | TRBJ2-1 | TRBD2
CASSATVSTKNIQYF | TGTGCCAGTAGTGCGACAGTTTCTACGAAAAACATTCAGTACTTC | TRBV19 | NA | 15 | TRBJ2-4 | NA
CASSQARREDEKLFF | TGTGCCAGCAGCCAAGCACGCAGGGAGGATGAAAAACTGTTTTTT | TRBV3-1/TRBV3-2 | NA | 15 | TRBJ1-4 | NA
CASSEGGGSYEQYF | TGTGCCAGCAGTGAAGGGGGGGGCTCCTACGAGCAGTACTTC | TRBV6-1 | NA | 14 | TRBJ2-7 | TRBD2
CSVERQGLAGVSTDTQYF | TGCAGCGTTGAGCGCCAGGGACTAGCGGGAGTAAGCACAGATACGCAGTATTTT | TRBV29-1 | few | 18 | TRBJ2-3 | TRBD2
CARNYRVRGNNEQFF | TGTGCCAGGAATTACAGGGTACGGGGAAACAATGAGCAGTTCTTC | TRBV2 | NA | 15 | TRBJ2-1 | NA
CASSPRGSGNTIYF | TGTGCCAGCAGCCCAAGGGGTTCTGGAAACACCATATATTTT | TRBV13 | NA | 14 | TRBJ1-3 | NA
CASSLRRGLATDTQYF | TGTGCCAGCAGTTTAAGGCGGGGTCTAGCCACAGATACGCAGTATTTT | TRBV28 | NA | 16 | TRBJ2-3 | NA
CASSQDTQTGPYGYTF | TGTGCCAGCAGCCAAGATACCCAAACGGGTCCCTATGGCTACACCTTC | TRBV4-2 | NA | 16 | TRBJ1-2 | NA
CASSFLALDTQYF | TGCGCCAGCAGCTTTCTTGCGTTAGATACGCAGTATTTT | TRBV5-1 | NA | 13 | TRBJ2-3 | NA
CASSLAGLAGREQYF | TGTGCCAGCAGCTTAGCTGGCCTAGCGGGGCGCGAGCAGTACTTC | TRBV7-2 | NA | 15 | TRBJ2-7 | TRBD2
CASSIMGGANSYNEQFF | TGTGCCAGTAGTATAATGGGGGGGGCCAACTCCTACAATGAGCAGTTCTTC | TRBV19 | few | 17 | TRBJ2-1 | NA
CASSQDYGGKQYF | TGTGCCAGCAGCCAAGATTACGGGGGAAAGCAGTACTTC | TRBV3-1/TRBV3-2 | NA | 13 | TRBJ2-7 | NA
CASSPRYRGEQFF | TGTGCCAGCAGCCCCCGCTACAGGGGTGAGCAGTTCTTC | TRBV11-3 | NA | 13 | TRBJ2-1 | TRBD1
CASSFTPLSYEQYF | TGCGCCAGCAGCTTCACGCCACTCTCCTACGAGCAGTACTTC | TRBV5-1 | NA | 14 | TRBJ2-7 | NA
CASSPLGQGPRTDTQYF | TGTGCCAGTAGTCCCTTGGGACAGGGACCCCGCACAGATACGCAGTATTTT | TRBV19 | NA | 17 | TRBJ2-3 | TRBD1
CASSSSRDGYTF | TGCGCCAGCAGCTCGTCGAGGGACGGCTACACCTTC | TRBV5-1 | NA | 12 | TRBJ1-2 | NA
CASSLLPQGEDGYTF | TGTGCCAGCAGTTTATTGCCCCAGGGGGAAGATGGCTACACCTTC | TRBV27 | NA | 15 | TRBJ1-2 | TRBD1
CASSSQQGARSGYTF | TGCGCCAGCAGCTCGCAACAGGGGGCGCGGTCTGGCTACACCTTC | TRBV5-1 | NA | 15 | TRBJ1-2 | TRBD1
CASSQGSGTSGAYEQYF | TGTGCCAGCAGCCAAGGTTCAGGGACTAGCGGGGCCTACGAGCAGTACTTC | TRBV3-1/TRBV3-2 | NA | 17 | TRBJ2-7 | TRBD2
CASSQGGTSLNSPLHF | TGTGCCAGCAGCCAAGGAGGAACCAGTCTAAATTCACCCCTCCACTTT | TRBV3-1/TRBV3-2 | NA | 16 | TRBJ1-6 | NA
CASSLTGKGGYTF | TGTGCCAGCAGCCTTACAGGAAAAGGTGGCTACACCTTC | TRBV3-1/TRBV3-2 | NA | 13 | TRBJ1-2 | NA
CSVRGTHLGRTGELFF | TGCAGCGTTCGGGGGACGCATCTTGGTCGGACCGGGGAGCTGTTTTTT | TRBV29-1 | once | 16 | TRBJ2-2 | NA
CASSPGTAVFGYTF | TGTGCCAGCAGTCCGGGGACCGCGGTCTTTGGCTACACCTTC | TRBV28 | NA | 14 | TRBJ1-2 | NA
CASRHEGNTEAFF | TGTGCCAGCAGACATGAGGGGAACACTGAAGCTTTCTTT | TRBV11-2 | NA | 13 | TRBJ1-1 | NA
CASREPRSSGANVLTF | TGTGCCAGCAGGGAACCCCGCAGCTCTGGGGCCAACGTCCTGACTTTC | TRBV6-1 | once | 16 | TRBJ2-6 | NA
CASSQMAGGRETQYF | TGTGCCAGCAGCCAGATGGCAGGGGGCAGGGAGACCCAGTACTTC | TRBV11-2 | NA | 15 | TRBJ2-5 | TRBD1
CAPANRRLNSYEQYF | TGTGCCCCAGCTAATCGGCGGCTAAACTCCTACGAGCAGTACTTC | TRBV24-1 | NA | 15 | TRBJ2-7 | NA
CAGKGQDVDTQYF | TGTGCCGGAAAGGGACAGGACGTAGATACGCAGTATTTT | TRBV28 | NA | 13 | TRBJ2-3 | TRBD1
CASSLISFSGANVLTF | TGTGCCAGCAGCTTAATAAGTTTCTCTGGGGCCAACGTCCTGACTTTC | TRBV7-2 | NA | 16 | TRBJ2-6 | NA
CASSPQAESSYNEQFF | TGCGCCAGCAGCCCCCAAGCGGAAAGCTCCTACAATGAGCAGTTCTTC | TRBV5-1 | NA | 16 | TRBJ2-1 | NA
CSVEMQAGETQYF | TGCAGCGTTGAAATGCAGGCCGGAGAGACCCAGTACTTC | TRBV29-1 | NA | 13 | TRBJ2-5 | NA
CASGYGGTVPGELFF | TGTGCCAGCGGTTATGGCGGGACAGTCCCCGGGGAGCTGTTTTTT | TRBV6-5 | NA | 15 | TRBJ2-2 | NA
CASSLGRWDEQFF | TGCGCCAGCAGCTTGGGCCGGTGGGATGAGCAGTTCTTC | TRBV5-1 | NA | 13 | TRBJ2-1 | NA